This section outlines one T cell receptor beta chain sequence together with its context. In the original processing: It was from reference gene primer amplification that nucleated cell counts were estimated. Sequenced by immunoSEQ multiplex PCR; TCRdb stores in-frame clones only, minus some. For V, J and clone size, that table is used; D and trimming come from the DNA. Of roughly 150,000 clones in the sample, 60% to 80% were seen once. The V and J ends lost 2 bases and 4 bases, in that order; junction bases with no gene match: 11. The CDR3 spans 19 residues. Germline V gene sequence: CDR1 SEHNR, CDR2 FQNEAQ (reference sequence). This record comes from a study of blood T cell repertoires in COVID-19.

This chain joins TRBV7-9 and TRBJ2-6; 10 nucleotides agree with TRBD1. The TCR originated in a man in his 70s with acute or convalescent COVID-19. Sequenced input: peripheral blood. The CDR3 protein is CASSLLRDRGIGGANVLTF. Written as DNA, the CDR3 is TGTGCCAGCAGCTTATTGAGGGACAGGGGAATAGGCGGGGCCAACGTCCTGACTTTC.